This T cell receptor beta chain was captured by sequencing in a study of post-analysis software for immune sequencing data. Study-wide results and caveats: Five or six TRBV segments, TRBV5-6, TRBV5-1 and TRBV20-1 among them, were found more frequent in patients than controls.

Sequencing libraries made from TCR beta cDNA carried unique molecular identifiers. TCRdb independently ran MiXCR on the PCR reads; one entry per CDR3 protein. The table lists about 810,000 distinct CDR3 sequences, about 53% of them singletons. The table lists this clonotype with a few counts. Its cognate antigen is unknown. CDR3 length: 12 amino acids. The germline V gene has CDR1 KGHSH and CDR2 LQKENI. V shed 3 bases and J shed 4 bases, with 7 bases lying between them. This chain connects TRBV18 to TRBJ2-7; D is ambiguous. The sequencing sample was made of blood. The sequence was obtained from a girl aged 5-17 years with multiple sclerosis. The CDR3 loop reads CASSPVVYEQYF. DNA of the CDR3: TGTGCCAGCTCACCCGTTGTTTACGAGCAGTACTTC.